This is a list of T cell receptor beta chains from one sample in a study of blood T cell repertoires in COVID-19. Libraries were prepared by immunoSEQ multiplex PCR; TCRdb keeps only in-frame clonotypes and omits some of them. The sample consists of hundreds of thousands of clones, approximately 91% of them appearing once. Sample: peripheral blood. These receptors all stem from a man between 18 and 35 years old with active or convalescent COVID-19. Each CDR3 is given with its conserved first and last residue. The order of the fields is clone size, D gene, J gene, V gene, CDR3 DNA, CDR3 protein. The D gene is left open where the match is weak. The size field is filled for only some rows; it gives once, few, many or a size class.

clone_size: few; d_call: -; j_call: TRBJ1-2; v_call: TRBV6-2/TRBV6-3; cdr3_nt: TGTGCCAGCAGTTATACCCGGGGAGTAGACGGCTACACCTTC; cdr3_aa: CASSYTRGVDGYTF
clone_size: -; d_call: TRBD1; j_call: TRBJ2-7; v_call: TRBV6-6; cdr3_nt: TGTGCCAGCGATCCGTGGGGACAGGGCAACCACGAGCAGTACTTC; cdr3_aa: CASDPWGQGNHEQYF
clone_size: -; d_call: -; j_call: TRBJ1-4; v_call: TRBV4-1; cdr3_nt: TGCGCCAGCAGCCACGTTAGGGAGATTCTGTTTTTT; cdr3_aa: CASSHVREILFF
clone_size: -; d_call: TRBD1; j_call: TRBJ1-1; v_call: TRBV4-3; cdr3_nt: TGCGCCAGCAGCCAAGTGACAGACAGGGGTAAAACTGAAGCTTTCTTT; cdr3_aa: CASSQVTDRGKTEAFF
clone_size: -; d_call: TRBD2; j_call: TRBJ2-7; v_call: TRBV27; cdr3_nt: TGTGCCAGCACACCAGCGGGGGAGTACGAGCAGTACTTC; cdr3_aa: CASTPAGEYEQYF
clone_size: -; d_call: TRBD2; j_call: TRBJ2-1; v_call: TRBV9; cdr3_nt: TGTGCCAGCACTTCGGGACTAAATCCACTCGGGGAGCAGTTCTTC; cdr3_aa: CASTSGLNPLGEQFF
clone_size: -; d_call: -; j_call: TRBJ2-5; v_call: TRBV29-1; cdr3_nt: TGCAGCGTAGAAACGGAACAGGGCCTGGTCCAAGAGACCCAGTACTTC; cdr3_aa: CSVETEQGLVQETQYF
clone_size: -; d_call: TRBD2; j_call: TRBJ2-7; v_call: TRBV3-1/TRBV3-2; cdr3_nt: TGTGCCAGCAGCCCCTCCGGGGGGGTGGTCGACGAGCAGTACTTC; cdr3_aa: CASSPSGGVVDEQYF
clone_size: -; d_call: -; j_call: TRBJ1-2; v_call: TRBV9; cdr3_nt: TGTGCCAGCAGCGCACCGGCAGGGGAAATGGCTAACTATGGCTACACCTTC; cdr3_aa: CASSAPAGEMANYGYTF
clone_size: -; d_call: -; j_call: TRBJ1-1; v_call: TRBV10-3; cdr3_nt: TGTGCCACCATTCACACGGAGGACACTGAAGCTTTCTTT; cdr3_aa: CATIHTEDTEAFF
clone_size: -; d_call: -; j_call: TRBJ1-4; v_call: TRBV4-3; cdr3_nt: TGCGCCAGCAGCCCGGACAGAAATGAAAAACTGTTTTTT; cdr3_aa: CASSPDRNEKLFF
clone_size: -; d_call: TRBD2; j_call: TRBJ2-1; v_call: TRBV11-2; cdr3_nt: TGTGCCAGCAGCTCCTTACTACTAGCGGGGGGGAGGCATGAGCAGTTCTTC; cdr3_aa: CASSSLLLAGGRHEQFF
clone_size: once; d_call: -; j_call: TRBJ1-2; v_call: TRBV9; cdr3_nt: TGTGCCAGCAGCGTAGTGTCTTTGGACAGTCCTGGCTACACCTTC; cdr3_aa: CASSVVSLDSPGYTF
clone_size: -; d_call: -; j_call: TRBJ2-2; v_call: TRBV5-6; cdr3_nt: TGTGCCAGCAGCCCCCGGGACACTAACACCGGGGAGCTGTTTTTT; cdr3_aa: CASSPRDTNTGELFF
clone_size: -; d_call: -; j_call: TRBJ1-1; v_call: TRBV6-2/TRBV6-3; cdr3_nt: TGTGCCAGCAGTTACGGGTTCGGACAGATCAAACTGAACACTGAAGCTTTCTTT; cdr3_aa: CASSYGFGQIKLNTEAFF
clone_size: -; d_call: TRBD1; j_call: TRBJ1-6; v_call: TRBV2; cdr3_nt: TGTGCCAGCAGGGAACAGGGGGCGCTTAGTAATTCACCCCTCCACTTT; cdr3_aa: CASREQGALSNSPLHF
clone_size: -; d_call: -; j_call: TRBJ2-5; v_call: TRBV27; cdr3_nt: TGTGCCAGCAGTTTAGGAGGGACGATAGAGACCCAGTACTTC; cdr3_aa: CASSLGGTIETQYF
clone_size: few; d_call: TRBD2; j_call: TRBJ2-1; v_call: TRBV6-4; cdr3_nt: TGTGCCAGCAGTCTTTCGGCGGGGGGGTCCTACAATGAGCAGTTCTTC; cdr3_aa: CASSLSAGGSYNEQFF
clone_size: -; d_call: -; j_call: TRBJ1-6; v_call: TRBV19; cdr3_nt: TGTGCCAGTAGTATAGATGACAGTCACAATTCACCCCTCCACTTT; cdr3_aa: CASSIDDSHNSPLHF
clone_size: -; d_call: TRBD1; j_call: TRBJ2-2; v_call: TRBV4-1; cdr3_nt: TGCGCCAGCAGCCAAGTGGAGACAGGGGCGGGCGGGGAGCTGTTTTTT; cdr3_aa: CASSQVETGAGGELFF
clone_size: few; d_call: -; j_call: TRBJ1-1; v_call: TRBV5-5; cdr3_nt: TGTGCCAGCAGCTTGTCGGGGGTCACTGAAGCTTTCTTT; cdr3_aa: CASSLSGVTEAFF
clone_size: few; d_call: -; j_call: TRBJ1-2; v_call: TRBV7-9; cdr3_nt: TGTGCCAGCAGCACCCGACAGGACTGGGACTATGGCTACACCTTC; cdr3_aa: CASSTRQDWDYGYTF